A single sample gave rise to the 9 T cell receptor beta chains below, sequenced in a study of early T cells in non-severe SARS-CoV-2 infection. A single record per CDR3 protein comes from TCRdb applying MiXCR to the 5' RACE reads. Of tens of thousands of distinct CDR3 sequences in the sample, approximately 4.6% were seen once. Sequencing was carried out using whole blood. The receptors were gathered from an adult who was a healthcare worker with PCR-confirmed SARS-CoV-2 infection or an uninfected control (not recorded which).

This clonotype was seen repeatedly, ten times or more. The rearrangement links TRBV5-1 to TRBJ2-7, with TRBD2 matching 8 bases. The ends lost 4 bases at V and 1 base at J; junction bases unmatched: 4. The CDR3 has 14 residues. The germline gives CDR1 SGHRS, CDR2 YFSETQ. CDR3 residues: CASSLRGGSYEQYF. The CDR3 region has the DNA TGCGCCAGCAGCCTCCGCGGGGGGTCCTACGAGCAGTACTTC.

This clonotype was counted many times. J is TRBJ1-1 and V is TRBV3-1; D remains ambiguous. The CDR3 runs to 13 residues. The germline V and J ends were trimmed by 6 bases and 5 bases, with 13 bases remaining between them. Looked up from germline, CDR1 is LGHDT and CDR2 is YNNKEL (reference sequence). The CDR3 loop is CASRRNGRTEAFF. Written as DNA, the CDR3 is TGTGCCAGCAGACGGAATGGACGGACTGAAGCTTTCTTT.

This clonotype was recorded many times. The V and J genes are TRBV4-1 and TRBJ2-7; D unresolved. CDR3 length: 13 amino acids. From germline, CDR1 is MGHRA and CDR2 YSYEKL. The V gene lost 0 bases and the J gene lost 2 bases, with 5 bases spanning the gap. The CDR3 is CASSQEPAYEQYF. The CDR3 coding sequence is TGCGCCAGCAGCCAAGAGCCAGCCTACGAGCAGTACTTC.

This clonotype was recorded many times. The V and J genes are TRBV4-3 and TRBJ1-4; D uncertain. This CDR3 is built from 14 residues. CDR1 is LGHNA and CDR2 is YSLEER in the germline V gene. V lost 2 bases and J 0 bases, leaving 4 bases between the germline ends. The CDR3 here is CASSQWTTNEKLFF. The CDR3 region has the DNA TGCGCCAGCAGCCAATGGACAACTAATGAAAAACTGTTTTTT.

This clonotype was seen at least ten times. CDR3 sequence: CASSLARGSETQYF. The CDR3 nucleotides read TGTGCCAGCAGCTTAGCCAGGGGAAGCGAGACCCAGTACTTC. The chain recombines TRBV7-8 with TRBJ2-5, with a possible D match to TRBD1 (6 bases). This CDR3 has 14 residues. V lost 0 bases to trimming and J lost 5 bases, with 10 bases between them. The germline gives CDR1 SGHVS, CDR2 FQNEAQ.

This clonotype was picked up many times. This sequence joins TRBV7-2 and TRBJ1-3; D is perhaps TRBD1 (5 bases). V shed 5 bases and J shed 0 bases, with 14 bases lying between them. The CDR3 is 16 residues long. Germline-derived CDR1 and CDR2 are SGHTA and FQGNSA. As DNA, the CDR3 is TGTGCCAGCAGCCCGCCGGGACGGCACTCTGGAAACACCATATATTTT. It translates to CASSPPGRHSGNTIYF.

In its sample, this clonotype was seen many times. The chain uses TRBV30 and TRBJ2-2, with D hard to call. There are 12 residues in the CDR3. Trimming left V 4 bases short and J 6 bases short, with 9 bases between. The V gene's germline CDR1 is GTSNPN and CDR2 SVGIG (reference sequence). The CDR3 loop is CAWNFQSGELFF. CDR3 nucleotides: TGTGCCTGGAACTTTCAATCCGGGGAGCTGTTTTTT.

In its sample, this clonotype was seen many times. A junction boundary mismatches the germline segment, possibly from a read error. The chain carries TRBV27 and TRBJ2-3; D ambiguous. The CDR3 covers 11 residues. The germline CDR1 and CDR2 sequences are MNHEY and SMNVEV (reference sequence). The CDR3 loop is CASSSTHTQYF. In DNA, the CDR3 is TGTGCCAGCAGTAGCACACATACGCAGTATTTT.

CDR3 bases: TGTGCCAGCAGCTCGGGACAGGGATATGGCTACACCTTC. This codes for CASSSGQGYGYTF. The rearrangement uses TRBV12-3 or TRBV12-4 and TRBJ1-2, with 9 nucleotides matching TRBD1. V lost 6 bases, J lost 5 bases, and 4 bases stayed unmatched. The CDR3 totals 13 residues.